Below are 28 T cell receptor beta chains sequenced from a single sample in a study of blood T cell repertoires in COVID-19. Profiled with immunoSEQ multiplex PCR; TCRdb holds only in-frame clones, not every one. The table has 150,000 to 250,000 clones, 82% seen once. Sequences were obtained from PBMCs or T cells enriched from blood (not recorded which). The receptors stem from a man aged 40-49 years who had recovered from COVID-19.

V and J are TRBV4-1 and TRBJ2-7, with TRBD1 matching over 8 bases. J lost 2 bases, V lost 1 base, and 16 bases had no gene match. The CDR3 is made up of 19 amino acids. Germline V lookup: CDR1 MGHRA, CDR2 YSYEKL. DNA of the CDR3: TGCGCCAGCAGCCAAGGCCCCCAACGGACAGGGCGACGGGCCTACGAGCAGTACTTC. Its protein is CASSQGPQRTGRRAYEQYF.

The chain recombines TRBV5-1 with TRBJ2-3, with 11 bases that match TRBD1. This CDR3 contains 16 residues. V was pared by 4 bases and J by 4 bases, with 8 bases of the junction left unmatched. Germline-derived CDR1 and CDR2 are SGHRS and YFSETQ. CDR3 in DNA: TGCGCCAGCAGCCGTCGGACAGGGGGCGTTCCAGATACGCAGTATTTT. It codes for CASSRRTGGVPDTQYF.

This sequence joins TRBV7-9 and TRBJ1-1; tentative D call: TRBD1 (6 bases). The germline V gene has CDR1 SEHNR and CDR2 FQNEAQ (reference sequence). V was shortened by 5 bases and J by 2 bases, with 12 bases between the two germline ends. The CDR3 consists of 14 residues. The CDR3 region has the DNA TGTGCCAGCAGCCCGGACAGTTTCAACACTGAAGCTTTCTTT. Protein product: CASSPDSFNTEAFF. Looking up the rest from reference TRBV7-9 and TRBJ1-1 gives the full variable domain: DTGVSQNPRHKITKRGQNVTFRCDPISEHNRLYWYRQTLGQGPEFLTYFQNEAQLEKSRLLSDRFSAERPKGSFSTLEIQRTEQGDSAMYLCASSPDSFNTEAFFGQGTRLTVV.

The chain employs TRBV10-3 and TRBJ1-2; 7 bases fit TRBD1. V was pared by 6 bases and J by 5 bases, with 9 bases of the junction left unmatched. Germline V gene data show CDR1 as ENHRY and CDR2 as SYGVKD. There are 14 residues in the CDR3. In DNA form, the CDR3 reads TGTGCCATCAGGAATAGGACAGGCTCATATGGCTACACCTTC. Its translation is CAIRNRTGSYGYTF.

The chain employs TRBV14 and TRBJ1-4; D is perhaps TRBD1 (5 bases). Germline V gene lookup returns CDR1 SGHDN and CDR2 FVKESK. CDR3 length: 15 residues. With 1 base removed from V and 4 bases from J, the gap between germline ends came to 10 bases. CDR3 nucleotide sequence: TGTGCCAGCAGCCAAGTCGACAGTTTTAATGAAAAACTGTTTTTT. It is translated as CASSQVDSFNEKLFF.

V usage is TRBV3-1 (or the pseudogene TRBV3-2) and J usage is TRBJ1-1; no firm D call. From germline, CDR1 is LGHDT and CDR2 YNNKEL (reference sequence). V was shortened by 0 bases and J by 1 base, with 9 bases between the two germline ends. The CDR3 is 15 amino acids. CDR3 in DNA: TGTGCCAGCAGCCAAGATTTCGCGAGGAACACTGAAGCTTTCTTT. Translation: CASSQDFARNTEAFF.

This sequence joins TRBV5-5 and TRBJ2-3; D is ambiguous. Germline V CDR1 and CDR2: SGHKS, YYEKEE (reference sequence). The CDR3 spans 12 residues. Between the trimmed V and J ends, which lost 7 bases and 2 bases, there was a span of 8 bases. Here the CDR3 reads CASELYTDTQYF. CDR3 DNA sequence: TGTGCCAGCGAACTTTACACAGATACGCAGTATTTT.

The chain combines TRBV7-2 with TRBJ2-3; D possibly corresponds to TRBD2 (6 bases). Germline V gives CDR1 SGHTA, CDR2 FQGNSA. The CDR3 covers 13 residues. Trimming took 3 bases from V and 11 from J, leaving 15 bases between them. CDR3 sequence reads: CASSLLGRGEQYF. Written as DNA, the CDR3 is TGTGCCAGCAGCTTGCTCGGGCGGGGAGAGCAGTATTTT.

Here the CDR3 reads CASSLHPLGSNQETQYF. The CDR3 bases are TGTGCCAGCAGCTTACACCCCCTCGGGAGCAACCAAGAGACCCAGTACTTC. The V call is TRBV7-8, the J call TRBJ2-5, with D possibly being TRBD2 (6 bases). This CDR3 contains 17 residues. Germline V gene data show CDR1 as SGHVS and CDR2 as FQNEAQ. V lost 2 bases, J lost 0 bases, and 16 bases lay in between. The entire variable domain, with the rest obtained from reference TRBV7-8 and TRBJ2-5, is as follows: GAGVSQSPRYKVAKRGQDVALRCDPISGHVSLFWYQQALGQGPEFLTYFQNEAQLDKSGLPSDRFFAERPEGSVSTLKIQRTQQEDSAVYLCASSLHPLGSNQETQYFGPGTRLLVL.

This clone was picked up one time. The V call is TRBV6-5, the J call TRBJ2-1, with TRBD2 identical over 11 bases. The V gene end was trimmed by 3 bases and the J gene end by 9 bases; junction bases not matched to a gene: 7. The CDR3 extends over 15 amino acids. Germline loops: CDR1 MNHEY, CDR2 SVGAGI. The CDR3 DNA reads TGTGCCAGCAGTTATTCCGGGACTAGCGGCTCTGAGCAGTTCTTC. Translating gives CASSYSGTSGSEQFF.

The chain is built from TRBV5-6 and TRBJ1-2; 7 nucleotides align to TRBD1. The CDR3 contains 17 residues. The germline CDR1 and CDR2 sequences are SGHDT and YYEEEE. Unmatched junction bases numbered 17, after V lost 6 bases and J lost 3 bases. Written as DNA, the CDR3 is TGTGCCAGCATCTCCTGGGACCTAACAGGGGAATACTATGGCTACACCTTC. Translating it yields CASISWDLTGEYYGYTF.

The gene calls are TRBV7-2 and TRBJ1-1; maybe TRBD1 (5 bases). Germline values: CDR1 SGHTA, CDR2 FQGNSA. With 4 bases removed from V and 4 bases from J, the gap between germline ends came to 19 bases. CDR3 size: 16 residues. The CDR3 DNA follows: TGTGCCAGCAGCTCGCGGGGGAGAGGCGGGACCACTGAAGCTTTCTTT. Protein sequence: CASSSRGRGGTTEAFF.

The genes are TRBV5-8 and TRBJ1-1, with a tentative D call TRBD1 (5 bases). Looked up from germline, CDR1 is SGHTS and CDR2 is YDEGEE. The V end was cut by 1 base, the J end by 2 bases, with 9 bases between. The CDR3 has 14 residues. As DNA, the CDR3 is TGTGCCAGCAGCTTGAGGGGCATAAACACTGAAGCTTTCTTT. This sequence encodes CASSLRGINTEAFF. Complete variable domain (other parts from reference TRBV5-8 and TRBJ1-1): EAGVTQSPTHLIKTRGQQATLRCSPISGHTSVYWYQQALGLGLQFLLWYDEGEERNRGNFPPRFSGRQFPNYSSELNVNALELEDSALYLCASSLRGINTEAFFGQGTRLTVV.

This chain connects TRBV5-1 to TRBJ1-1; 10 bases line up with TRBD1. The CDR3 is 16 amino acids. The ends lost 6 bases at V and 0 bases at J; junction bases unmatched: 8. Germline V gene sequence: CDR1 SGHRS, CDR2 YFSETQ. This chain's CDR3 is CASTVFGTGVNTEAFF. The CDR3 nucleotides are TGCGCCAGCACCGTATTCGGGACAGGGGTGAACACTGAAGCTTTCTTT. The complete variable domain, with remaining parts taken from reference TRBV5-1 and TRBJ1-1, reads KAGVTQTPRYLIKTRGQQVTLSCSPISGHRSVSWYQQTPGQGLQFLFEYFSETQRNKGNFPGRFSGRQFSNSRSEMNVSTLELGDSALYLCASTVFGTGVNTEAFFGQGTRLTVV.

CDR3 DNA sequence: TGTGCCAGCAGCCAAGGTAGCGGGAGTATCAATGAGCAGTTCTTC. Translating it yields CASSQGSGSINEQFF. V gene TRBV3-1 (or the pseudogene TRBV3-2) combines with J gene TRBJ2-1; 9 positions agree with TRBD2. Germline V gene lookup returns CDR1 LGHDT and CDR2 YNNKEL (reference sequence). This CDR3 has 15 amino acids. Trimming at V came to 1 base and at J to 6 bases, leaving 4 bases not matched to a gene.

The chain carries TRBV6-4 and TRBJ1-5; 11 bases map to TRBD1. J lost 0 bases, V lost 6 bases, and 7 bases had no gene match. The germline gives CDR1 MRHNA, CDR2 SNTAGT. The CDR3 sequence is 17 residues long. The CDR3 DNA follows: TGTGCCAGCAGACCGGGACAGGGGGAATATAGCAATCAGCCCCAGCATTTT. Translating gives CASRPGQGEYSNQPQHF.

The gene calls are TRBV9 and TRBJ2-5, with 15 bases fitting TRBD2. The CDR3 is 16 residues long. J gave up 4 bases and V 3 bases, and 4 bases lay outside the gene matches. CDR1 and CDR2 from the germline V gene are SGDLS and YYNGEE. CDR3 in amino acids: CASSARGLAGGETQYF. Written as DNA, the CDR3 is TGTGCCAGCAGCGCTAGGGGACTAGCGGGAGGAGAGACCCAGTACTTC. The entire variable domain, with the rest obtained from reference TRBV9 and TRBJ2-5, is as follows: DSGVTQTPKHLITATGQRVTLRCSPRSGDLSVYWYQQSLDQGLQFLIQYYNGEERAKGNILERFSAQQFPDLHSELNLSSLELGDSALYFCASSARGLAGGETQYFGPGTRLLVL.

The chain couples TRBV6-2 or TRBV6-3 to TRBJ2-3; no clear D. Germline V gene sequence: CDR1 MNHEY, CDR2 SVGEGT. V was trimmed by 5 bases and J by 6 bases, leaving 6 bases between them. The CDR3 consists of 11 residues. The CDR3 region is CASSRLDTQYF. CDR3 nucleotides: TGTGCCAGCAGTCGACTGGATACGCAGTATTTT.

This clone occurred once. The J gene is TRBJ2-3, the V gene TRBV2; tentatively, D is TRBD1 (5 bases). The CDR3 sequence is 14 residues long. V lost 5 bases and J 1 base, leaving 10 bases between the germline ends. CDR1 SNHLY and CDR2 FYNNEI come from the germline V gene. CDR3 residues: CASSTTAGTDTQYF. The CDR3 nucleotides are TGTGCCAGCAGTACGACAGCCGGCACAGATACGCAGTATTTT.

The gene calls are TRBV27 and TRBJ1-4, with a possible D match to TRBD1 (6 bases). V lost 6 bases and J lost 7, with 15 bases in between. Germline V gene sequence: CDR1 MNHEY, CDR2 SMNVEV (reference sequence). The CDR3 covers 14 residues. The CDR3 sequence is CASRGAVGSEKLFF. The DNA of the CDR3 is TGTGCCAGCAGGGGGGCAGTAGGCAGTGAAAAACTGTTTTTT.

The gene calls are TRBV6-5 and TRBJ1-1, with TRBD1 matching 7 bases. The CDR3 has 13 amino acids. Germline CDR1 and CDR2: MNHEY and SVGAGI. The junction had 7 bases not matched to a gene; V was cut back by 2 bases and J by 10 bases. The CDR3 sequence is CASSYLRDSGAFF. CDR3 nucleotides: TGTGCCAGCAGTTACCTCCGGGACAGCGGAGCTTTCTTT.

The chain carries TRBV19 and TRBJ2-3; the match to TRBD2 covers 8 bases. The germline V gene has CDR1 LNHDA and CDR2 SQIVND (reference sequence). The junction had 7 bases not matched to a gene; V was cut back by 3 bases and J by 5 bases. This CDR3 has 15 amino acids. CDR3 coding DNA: TGTGCCAGTAGTATTGGCGGGAGGCGGGGAGATACGCAGTATTTT. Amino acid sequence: CASSIGGRRGDTQYF. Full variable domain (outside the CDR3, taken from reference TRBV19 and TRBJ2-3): DGGITQSPKYLFRKEGQNVTLSCEQNLNHDAMYWYRQDPGQGLRLIYYSQIVNDFQKGDIAEGYSVSREKKESFPLTVTSAQKNPTAFYLCASSIGGRRGDTQYFGPGTRLTVL.

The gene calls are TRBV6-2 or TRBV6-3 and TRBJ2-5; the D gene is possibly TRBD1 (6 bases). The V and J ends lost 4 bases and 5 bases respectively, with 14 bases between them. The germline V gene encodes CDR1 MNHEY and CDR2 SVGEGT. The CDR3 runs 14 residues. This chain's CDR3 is CASSSGQQRETQYF. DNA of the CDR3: TGTGCCAGCAGTTCCGGACAGCAACGGGAGACCCAGTACTTC.

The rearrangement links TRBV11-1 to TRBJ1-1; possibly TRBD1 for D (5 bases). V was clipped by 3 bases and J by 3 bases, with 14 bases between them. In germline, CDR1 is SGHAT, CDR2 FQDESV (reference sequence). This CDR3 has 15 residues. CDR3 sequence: CASSLNVGEDTEAFF. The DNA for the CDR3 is TGTGCCAGCAGCTTGAACGTAGGGGAGGACACTGAAGCTTTCTTT.

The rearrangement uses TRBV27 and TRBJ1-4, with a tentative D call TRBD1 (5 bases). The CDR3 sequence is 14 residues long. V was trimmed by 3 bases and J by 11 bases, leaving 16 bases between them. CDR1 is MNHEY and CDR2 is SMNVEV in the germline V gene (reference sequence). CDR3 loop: CASSLRRGGEKLFF. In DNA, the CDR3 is TGTGCCAGCAGTTTGCGTAGGGGAGGGGAGAAACTGTTTTTT. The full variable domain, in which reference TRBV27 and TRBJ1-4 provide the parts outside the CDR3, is EAQVTQNPRYLITVTGKKLTVTCSQNMNHEYMSWYRQDPGLGLRQIYYSMNVEVTDKGDVPEGYKVSRKEKRNFPLILESPSPNQTSLYFCASSLRRGGEKLFFGSGTQLSVL.

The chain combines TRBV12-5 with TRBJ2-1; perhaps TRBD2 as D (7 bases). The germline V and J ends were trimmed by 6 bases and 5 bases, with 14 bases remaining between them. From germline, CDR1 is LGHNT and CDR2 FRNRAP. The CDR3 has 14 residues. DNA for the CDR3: TGTGCTAGTGGCCCCGGGGGGCGAAACAATGAGCAGTTCTTC. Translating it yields CASGPGGRNNEQFF.

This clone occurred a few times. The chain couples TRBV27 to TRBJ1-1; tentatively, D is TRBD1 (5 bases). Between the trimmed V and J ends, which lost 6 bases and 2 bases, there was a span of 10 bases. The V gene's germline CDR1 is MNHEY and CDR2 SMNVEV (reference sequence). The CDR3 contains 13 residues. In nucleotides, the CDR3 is TGTGCCAGCAGCCTCAGGGAAAACACTGAAGCTTTCTTT. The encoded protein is CASSLRENTEAFF.

This CDR3 is CASSPLYRGYTF. CDR3 DNA: TGTGCCAGCAGCCCTCTTTATCGTGGCTACACCTTC. The chain recombines TRBV7-9 with TRBJ1-2; unclear D gene. Germline V gene lookup returns CDR1 SEHNR and CDR2 FQNEAQ (reference sequence). Trimming removed 5 bases from V and 7 bases from J, with 11 bases in between. CDR3 length equals 12 residues.